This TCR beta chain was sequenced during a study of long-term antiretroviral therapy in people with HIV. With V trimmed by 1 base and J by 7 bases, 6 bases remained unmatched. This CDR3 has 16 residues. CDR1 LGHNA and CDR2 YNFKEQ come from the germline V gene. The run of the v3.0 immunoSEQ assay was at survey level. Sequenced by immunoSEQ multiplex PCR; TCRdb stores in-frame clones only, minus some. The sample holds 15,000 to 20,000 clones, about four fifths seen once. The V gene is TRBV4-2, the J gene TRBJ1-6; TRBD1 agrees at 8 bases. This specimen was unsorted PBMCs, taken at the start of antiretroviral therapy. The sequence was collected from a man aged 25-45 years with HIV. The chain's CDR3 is CASSQATGGLNSPLHF. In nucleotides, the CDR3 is TGTGCCAGCAGCCAAGCCACAGGGGGTTTGAATTCACCCCTCCACTTT.